The text below deals with one TCR beta chain. The table came from immunoSEQ multiplex PCR; TCRdb's copy has only in-frame clones and leaves some out. Found here are tens of thousands of clones, approximately 90% of them singletons; the top ten hold 0.21%. This specimen comes from a study of T cell changes during pregnancy in multiple sclerosis. The trim removed 3 bases at V and 2 bases at J, leaving 8 bases unmatched. The CDR3 totals 15 residues. Germline CDR1 is GTSNPN and CDR2 is SVGIG (reference sequence). The genes are TRBV30 and TRBJ1-2, with 8 bases fitting TRBD1. This specimen was CD4+ T cells from peripheral blood mononuclear cells, taken before pregnancy. The TCR was taken from a female donor with multiple sclerosis, enrolled in a pregnancy study. This CDR3 reads CAWRVGQGENYGYTF. DNA of the CDR3: TGTGCCTGGAGAGTAGGACAGGGCGAAAACTATGGCTACACCTTC.